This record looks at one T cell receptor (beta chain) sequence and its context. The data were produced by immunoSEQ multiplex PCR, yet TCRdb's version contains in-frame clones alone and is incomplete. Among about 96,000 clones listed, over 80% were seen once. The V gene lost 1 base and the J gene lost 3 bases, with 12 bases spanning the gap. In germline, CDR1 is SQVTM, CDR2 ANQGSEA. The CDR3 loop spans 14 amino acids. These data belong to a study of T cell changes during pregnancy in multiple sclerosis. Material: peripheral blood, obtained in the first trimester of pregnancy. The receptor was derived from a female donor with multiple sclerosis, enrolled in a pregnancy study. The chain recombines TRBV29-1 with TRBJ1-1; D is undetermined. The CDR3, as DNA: TGCAGCGTTGAAGTTCCGGGATCGTACACTGAAGCTTTCTTT. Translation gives CSVEVPGSYTEAFF. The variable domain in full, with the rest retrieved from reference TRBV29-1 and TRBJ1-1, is SAVISQKPSRDICQRGTSLTIQCQVDSQVTMMFWYRQQPGQSLTLIATANQGSEATYESGFVIDKFPISRPNLTFSTLTVSNMSPEDSSIYLCSVEVPGSYTEAFFGQGTRLTVV.